Listed below are T cell receptor beta chains from one sample, sequenced in a study of blood T cell repertoires in COVID-19. TCRdb's table, derived via immunoSEQ multiplex PCR, lists solely in-frame clones and lacks some. The sample shows about 140,000 clones, 60% to 80% of them seen only once. Sequenced sample: PBMCs or T cells enriched from blood (not recorded which). These receptors were collected from a woman aged 45 to 65 who had recovered from COVID-19. Each CDR3 is given with its conserved first and last residue. A D gene is named only where the DNA matches it firmly. A row's size may be missing; if present it is once, few, many or a size class.

V	J	D	size	CDR3	DNA
TRBV7-2	TRBJ1-6	-	-	CASSLKATTGIDSPLHF	TGTGCCAGCAGCTTAAAGGCGACGACGGGTATAGATTCACCCCTCCACTTT
TRBV28	TRBJ1-1	-	many	CASSFGVTEAFF	TGTGCCAGCAGTTTTGGAGTCACTGAAGCTTTCTTT
TRBV5-5	TRBJ2-7	-	once	CASSWRGDYEQYF	TGTGCCAGCAGCTGGAGAGGAGACTACGAGCAGTACTTC
TRBV2	TRBJ1-1	TRBD1	-	CASTHRTGQNTEAFF	TGTGCCAGCACCCACCGGACAGGGCAAAACACTGAAGCTTTCTTT
TRBV9	TRBJ1-3	-	once	CASRGAPGNTIYF	TGTGCCAGCCGGGGGGCTCCTGGAAACACCATATATTTT
TRBV6-5	TRBJ1-4	-	-	CASSYSEEGSEKLFF	TGTGCCAGCAGTTACTCGGAGGAGGGTAGTGAAAAACTGTTTTTT
TRBV7-2	TRBJ2-1	TRBD2	-	CASSLLWREDYNEQFF	TGTGCCAGCAGCTTACTGTGGCGGGAGGACTACAATGAGCAGTTCTTC
TRBV5-1	TRBJ2-3	TRBD2	once	CASLDRGRDTDTQYF	TGCGCCAGCCTCGACCGAGGGAGGGACACAGATACGCAGTATTTT
TRBV4-2	TRBJ2-5	-	-	CASSQVGAGVATQYF	TGTGCCAGCAGCCAAGTGGGGGCGGGAGTCGCGACCCAGTACTTC
TRBV28	TRBJ2-7	-	once	CASSLKGQGLFEQYF	TGTGCCAGCAGCCTCAAGGGGCAGGGCCTATTCGAGCAGTACTTC
TRBV6-5	TRBJ2-7	-	-	CAVRDSSYEQYF	TGTGCCGTCCGGGACTCTTCCTACGAGCAGTACTTC
TRBV7-9	TRBJ1-6	-	-	CASTLSGVIRGNSPLHF	TGTGCCAGCACCCTTTCAGGGGTTATAAGGGGGAATTCACCCCTCCACTTT
TRBV30	TRBJ1-1	-	-	CAWVQATEAFF	TGTGCCTGGGTGCAGGCAACTGAAGCTTTCTTT
TRBV7-9	TRBJ1-3	-	-	CASSLERDIFSGNTIYF	TGTGCCAGCAGCTTAGAGAGGGACATTTTCTCTGGAAACACCATATATTTT
TRBV28	TRBJ2-1	TRBD2	-	CASSPPGTGIAGANEQFF	TGTGCCAGCAGTCCGCCTGGCACAGGGATAGCGGGAGCGAATGAGCAGTTCTTC
TRBV7-8	TRBJ2-3	TRBD2	-	CASSPQSRTSRMDTQYF	TGTGCCAGCAGCCCACAATCTAGGACTAGCAGAATGGATACGCAGTATTTT
TRBV7-9	TRBJ2-7	-	-	CASSLGATPSYEQYF	TGTGCCAGCAGCTTAGGAGCGACGCCCTCCTACGAGCAGTACTTC
TRBV6-5	TRBJ2-1	-	-	CASSSYPETGNEQFF	TGTGCCAGCAGTTCCTACCCGGAGACGGGCAATGAGCAGTTCTTC
TRBV11-3	TRBJ1-3	-	-	CASSFAGAGNTIYF	TGTGCCAGCAGCTTTGCGGGGGCTGGAAACACCATATATTTT
TRBV7-3	TRBJ2-3	-	-	CASSLGGDTDTQYF	TGTGCCAGCAGCCTAGGAGGTGACACAGATACGCAGTATTTT
TRBV27	TRBJ1-2	-	-	CASSSSRNYGYTF	TGTGCCAGCAGTTCGTCGAGGAACTATGGCTACACCTTC
TRBV19	TRBJ2-4	-	-	CASSTDMSLFLANIQYF	TGTGCCAGTAGTACCGATATGAGCCTATTCCTCGCGAACATTCAGTACTTC
TRBV5-5	TRBJ1-5	-	-	CASSLVPGGNQPQHF	TGTGCCAGCAGCTTGGTTCCGGGGGGAAATCAGCCCCAGCATTTT
TRBV19	TRBJ1-2	-	-	CASSIVGANYGYTF	TGTGCCAGTAGTATTGTCGGAGCTAACTATGGCTACACCTTC
TRBV11-1	TRBJ1-1	TRBD1	-	CASRQGATTEAFF	TGTGCCAGCAGACAGGGGGCAACCACTGAAGCTTTCTTT
TRBV14	TRBJ2-5	-	-	CASSRFGLTPKETQYF	TGTGCCAGCAGCCGTTTTGGACTCACCCCAAAAGAGACCCAGTACTTC
TRBV6-5	TRBJ2-7	-	-	CASSYFPKSSYEQYF	TGTGCCAGCAGTTACTTTCCGAAGAGTTCCTACGAGCAGTACTTC
TRBV11-2	TRBJ1-1	-	-	CASSLPGRGPNTEAFF	TGTGCCAGCAGCTTACCAGGGCGGGGTCCGAACACTGAAGCTTTCTTT
TRBV5-6	TRBJ2-3	TRBD1	-	CASSLGTGSSTDTQYF	TGTGCCAGCAGCTTGGGGACAGGGTCTAGCACAGATACGCAGTATTTT
TRBV4-1	TRBJ2-7	TRBD1	-	CASSRQTGAYEQYF	TGCGCCAGCAGCCGACAGACAGGGGCCTACGAGCAGTACTTC
TRBV7-9	TRBJ1-5	-	-	CASSSPGKGQPQHF	TGTGCCAGCAGCTCCCCCGGGAAAGGACAGCCCCAGCATTTT
TRBV6-1	TRBJ1-4	-	-	CASSDNGATNEKLFF	TGTGCCAGCAGTGACAACGGAGCAACTAATGAAAAACTGTTTTTT
TRBV18	TRBJ1-4	-	-	CASSRGRGSEKLFF	TGTGCCAGCTCACGAGGTCGGGGTAGTGAAAAACTGTTTTTT
TRBV18	TRBJ1-5	TRBD1	-	CASSPGQVGQPQHF	TGTGCCAGCTCACCCGGACAGGTGGGTCAGCCCCAGCATTTT
TRBV6-5	TRBJ2-7	TRBD2	-	CASSYSGGGASYEQYF	TGTGCCAGCAGTTACTCGGGCGGGGGGGCCTCCTACGAGCAGTACTTC
TRBV7-7	TRBJ2-1	TRBD2	-	CASSPQIAGGQNEQFF	TGTGCCAGCAGCCCACAGATAGCGGGAGGGCAGAATGAGCAGTTCTTC
TRBV11-2	TRBJ2-7	TRBD1	once	CASSPRDRAYEQYF	TGTGCCAGCAGCCCCAGGGACAGGGCCTACGAGCAGTACTTC